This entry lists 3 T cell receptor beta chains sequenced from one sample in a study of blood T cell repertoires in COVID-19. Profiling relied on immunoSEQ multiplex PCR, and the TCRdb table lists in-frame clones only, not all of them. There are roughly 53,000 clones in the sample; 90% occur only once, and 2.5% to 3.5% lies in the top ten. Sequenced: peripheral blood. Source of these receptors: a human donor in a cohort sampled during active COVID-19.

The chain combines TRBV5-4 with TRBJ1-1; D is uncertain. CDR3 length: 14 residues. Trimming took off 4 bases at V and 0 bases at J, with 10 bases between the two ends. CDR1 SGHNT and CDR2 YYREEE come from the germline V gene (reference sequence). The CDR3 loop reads CASSPRYLNTEAFF. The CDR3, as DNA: TGTGCCAGCAGCCCGCGGTATTTGAACACTGAAGCTTTCTTT.

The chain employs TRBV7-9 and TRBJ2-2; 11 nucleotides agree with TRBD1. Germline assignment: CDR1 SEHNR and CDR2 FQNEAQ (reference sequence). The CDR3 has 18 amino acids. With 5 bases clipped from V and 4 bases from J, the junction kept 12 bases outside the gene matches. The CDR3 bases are TGTGCCAGCAGCACCCGAGCAGGACAGGGGGCGCGCACCGGGGAGCTGTTTTTT. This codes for CASSTRAGQGARTGELFF.

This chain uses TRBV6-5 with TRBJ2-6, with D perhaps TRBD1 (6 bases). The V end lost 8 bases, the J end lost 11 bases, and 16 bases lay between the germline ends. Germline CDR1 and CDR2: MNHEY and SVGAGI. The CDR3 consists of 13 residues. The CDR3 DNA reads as TGTGCCAGCCGCAGGGGCCCTCGATACGTCCTGACTTTC. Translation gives CASRRGPRYVLTF.